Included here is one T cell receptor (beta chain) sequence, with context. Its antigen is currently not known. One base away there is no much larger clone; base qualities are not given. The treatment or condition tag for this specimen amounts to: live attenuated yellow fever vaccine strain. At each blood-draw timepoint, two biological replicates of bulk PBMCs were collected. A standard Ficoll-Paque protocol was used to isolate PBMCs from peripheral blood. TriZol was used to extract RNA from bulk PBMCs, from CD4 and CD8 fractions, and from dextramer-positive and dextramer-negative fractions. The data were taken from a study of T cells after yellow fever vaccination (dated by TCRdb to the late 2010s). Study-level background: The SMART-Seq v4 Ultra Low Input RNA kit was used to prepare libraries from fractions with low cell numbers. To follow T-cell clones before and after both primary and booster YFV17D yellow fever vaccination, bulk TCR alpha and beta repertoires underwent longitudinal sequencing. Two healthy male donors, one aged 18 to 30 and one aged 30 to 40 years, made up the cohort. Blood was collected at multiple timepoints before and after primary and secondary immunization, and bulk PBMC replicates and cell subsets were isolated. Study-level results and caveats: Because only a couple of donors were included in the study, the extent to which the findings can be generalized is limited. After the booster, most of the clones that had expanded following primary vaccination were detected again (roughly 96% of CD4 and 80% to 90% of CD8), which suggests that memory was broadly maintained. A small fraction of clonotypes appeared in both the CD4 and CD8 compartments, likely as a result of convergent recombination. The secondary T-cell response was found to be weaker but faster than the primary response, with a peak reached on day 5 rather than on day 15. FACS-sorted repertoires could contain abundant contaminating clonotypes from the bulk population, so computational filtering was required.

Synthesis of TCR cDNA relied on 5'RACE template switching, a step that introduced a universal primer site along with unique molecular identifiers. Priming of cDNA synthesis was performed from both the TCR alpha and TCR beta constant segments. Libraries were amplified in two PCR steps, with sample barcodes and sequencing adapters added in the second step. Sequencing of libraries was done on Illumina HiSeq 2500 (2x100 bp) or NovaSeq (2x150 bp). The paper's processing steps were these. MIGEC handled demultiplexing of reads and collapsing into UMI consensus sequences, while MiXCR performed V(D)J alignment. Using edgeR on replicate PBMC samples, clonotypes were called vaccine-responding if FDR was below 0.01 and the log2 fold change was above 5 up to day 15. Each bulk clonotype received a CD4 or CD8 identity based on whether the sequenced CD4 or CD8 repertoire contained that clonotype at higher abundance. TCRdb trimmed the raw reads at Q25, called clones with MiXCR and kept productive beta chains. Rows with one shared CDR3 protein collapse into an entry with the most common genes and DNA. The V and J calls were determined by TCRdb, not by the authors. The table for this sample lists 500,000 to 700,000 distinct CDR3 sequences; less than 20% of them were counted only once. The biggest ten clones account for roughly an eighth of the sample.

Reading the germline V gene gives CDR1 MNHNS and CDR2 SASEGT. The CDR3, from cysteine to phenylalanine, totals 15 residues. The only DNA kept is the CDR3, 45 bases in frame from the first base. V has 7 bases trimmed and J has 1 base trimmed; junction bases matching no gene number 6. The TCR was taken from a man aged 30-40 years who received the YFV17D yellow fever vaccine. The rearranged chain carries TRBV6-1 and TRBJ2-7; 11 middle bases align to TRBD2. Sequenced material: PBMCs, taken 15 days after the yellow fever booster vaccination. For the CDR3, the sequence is CASIPGTSGSYEQYF. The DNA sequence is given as TGTGCCAGCATCCCCGGGACTAGCGGATCCTACGAGCAGTACTTC.